These 9 T cell receptor beta chains were sequenced from one sample in a study of shared clonotypes between healthy human individuals. The protocol was immunoSEQ multiplex PCR, while the TCRdb copy is restricted to in-frame clones and leaves out a portion. The table has about 2.4 million clones, approximately 93% seen once. Material for sequencing was naive CD4+ T cells from PBMCs. Subset given: CD45RA+ positively selected. The receptors originated from a man aged 18 to 29 in good health. Some clones in this sample may be carry-over from other donors' samples.

The chain recombines TRBV6-4 with TRBJ1-4; D may be TRBD1 (6 bases). This CDR3 is built from 16 residues. Trimming removed 2 bases from V and 8 bases from J, with 18 bases in between. Germline V gene lookup returns CDR1 MRHNA and CDR2 SNTAGT. CDR3 in amino acids: CASSDTHAGVREKLFF. The CDR3 region has the DNA TGTGCCAGCAGTGACACGCACGCAGGGGTGAGGGAAAAACTGTTTTTT.

The chain has TRBV5-5 and TRBJ2-1, with 10 positions matching TRBD2. This CDR3 is 13 amino acids long. J lost 12 bases, V lost 4 bases, and 7 bases had no gene match. Germline V gene data show CDR1 as SGHKS and CDR2 as YYEKEE (reference sequence). CDR3 sequence: CASSGLAARLQFF. CDR3 sequence (DNA): TGTGCCAGCAGCGGACTAGCGGCCCGGTTGCAGTTCTTC. The variable domain in full, with the rest retrieved from reference TRBV5-5 and TRBJ2-1, is DAGVTQSPTHLIKTRGQQVTLRCSPISGHKSVSWYQQVLGQGPQFIFQYYEKEERGRGNFPDRFSARQFPNYSSELNVNALLLGDSALYLCASSGLAARLQFFGPGTRLTVL.

V is TRBV30 and J is TRBJ1-1; tentatively, D is TRBD1 (5 bases). The CDR3 spans 13 residues. The germline V and J ends were trimmed by 3 bases and 10 bases, with 18 bases remaining between them. Germline V gene lookup returns CDR1 GTSNPN and CDR2 SVGIG (reference sequence). This chain's CDR3 is CAWSVGGGLGAFF. DNA of the CDR3: TGTGCCTGGAGCGTTGGGGGAGGATTGGGAGCTTTCTTT.

This clone was detected once. The chain combines TRBV28 with TRBJ2-7, with D perhaps matching TRBD1 or TRBD2 (5 bases each). Germline CDR1 and CDR2: MDHEN and SYDVKM. This CDR3 comprises 16 residues. V was cut by 4 bases and J by 3 bases, with 19 bases left in between. For the CDR3, the DNA is TGTGCCAGCAGTTCGGGGTCTCCGTCTGGGGGCTACGAGCAGTACTTC. Its translation: CASSSGSPSGGYEQYF.

The CDR3 DNA sequence: TGTGCCACCAGCGAGCGGGGCGGGAGGGAAAACATTCAGTACTTC. Amino acid sequence: CATSERGGRENIQYF. The chain carries TRBV15 and TRBJ2-4, with 9 bases lining up with TRBD2. Germline V gene sequence: CDR1 LNHNV, CDR2 YYDKDF (reference sequence). V shed 5 bases and J 5 bases; nucleotides not matched to a gene: 7. The CDR3 loop spans 15 amino acids.

A single count supports this clone. This chain joins TRBV19 and TRBJ2-2; 7 positions match TRBD1. Germline V gene data show CDR1 as LNHDA and CDR2 as SQIVND (reference sequence). The CDR3 extends over 15 amino acids. The V segment lost 7 bases and the J segment 0 bases; nucleotides outside the gene matches: 5. The CDR3 DNA reads TGTGCCAGTACACAGGGGAGTTCGAACACCGGGGAGCTGTTTTTT. Protein sequence: CASTQGSSNTGELFF.

The chain is built from TRBV11-2 and TRBJ2-1, with 8 bases aligning to TRBD1. Trimming took 0 bases from V and 5 from J; bases not matched to a gene: 9. Germline V CDR1 and CDR2: SGHAT, FQNNGV. The CDR3 spans 17 residues. The CDR3: CASSLDRWQGANNEQFF. CDR3 nucleotide sequence: TGTGCCAGCAGCTTAGATCGGTGGCAGGGGGCTAACAATGAGCAGTTCTTC.

The V and J genes are TRBV6-4 and TRBJ2-1, with 7 bases that match TRBD2. The CDR3 spans 16 residues. The ends lost 3 bases at V and 3 bases at J; junction bases unmatched: 8. Germline values: CDR1 MRHNA, CDR2 SNTAGT. The CDR3 nucleotides read TGTGCCAGCAGTGAATCGCGGGGGAGTAACTACAATGAGCAGTTCTTC. Amino acid sequence: CASSESRGSNYNEQFF.

The chain joins TRBV19 to TRBJ2-7; no clear D gene. The CDR3 consists of 12 residues. The germline CDR1 and CDR2 sequences are LNHDA and SQIVND (reference sequence). Trimming took 3 bases from V and 5 from J, leaving 8 bases between them. The CDR3 reads CASSIRENEQYF. CDR3 nucleotide sequence: TGTGCCAGTAGTATTAGAGAGAACGAGCAGTACTTC.